This record covers a single TCR beta chain. Antigen: not known. Expressed TCRB transcripts were sequenced because the isolated RNA had all been reverse transcribed beforehand. Reads from naive, central memory and regulatory T cell samples averaged around 3.7 million. Here immunoSEQ multiplex PCR was the method, and the copy in TCRdb shows in-frame clones only, minus some. The sample records approximately 150,000 clones, approximately 13% being singletons. Germline loops: CDR1 LNHDA, CDR2 SQIVND (reference sequence). V was shortened by 5 bases and J by 4 bases, with 15 bases between the two germline ends. This CDR3 is built from 15 residues. The entry originates in a study of beta chain features in type 1 diabetes. Study-wide points: Among all four CD4+ subsets, Type 1 diabetes patients had TCRB CDR3s that were moderately but significantly shorter.

This clonotype was obtained from a man in his late teens or twenties with type 1 diabetes. The chain couples TRBV19 to TRBJ1-5; the D gene is possibly TRBD1 (5 bases). The sequencing input was central memory CD4+ T cells from blood. CDR3 amino acids: CASSVLRETNQPQHF. CDR3 bases: TGTGCCAGTAGTGTCCTCAGGGAAACTAATCAGCCCCAGCATTTT.